Listed below are T cell receptor beta chains from one sample, sequenced in a study of T-cell reconstitution after alpha-beta-depleted transplantation in children. TCRdb re-derived calls from the PCR reads in MiXCR, one entry per CDR3 protein. The data hold 200,000 to 300,000 distinct CDR3 sequences, with around 8% observed a single time. The specimen was PBMCs, mostly from graft donor cells, collected 180 days after TCRalphabeta/CD19-depleted stem cell transplant. The receptors come from a male patient younger than 18 who had a stem cell transplant for acute lymphoblastic leukemia, so the T cells may come from the graft donor. Both conserved end residues are trimmed from each CDR3.

TRBV7-9	12	ASSLAGQGFEAF
TRBV12-3/TRBV12-4	10	ASSMTVSEQY
TRBV7-9	12	ASSLVGNNYGYT
TRBV2	13	ASSERGSIWYGYT
TRBV27	13	ASSPGQGGGMGQY
TRBV20-1	14	SARDAKDIGGNTIY
TRBV18	13	ASSRLSGRNEKLF
TRBV20-1	13	SARETGLLHSEQF
TRBV3-1	14	ASSQPRAYSYNEQF
TRBV7-7	13	ASSLKAGAHNEQF
TRBV5-1	13	ASSSGQGGSYEQY
TRBV7-2	13	ASNDDSGSGYEQY
TRBV29-1	11	SVAPTGEQPQH
TRBV5-1	12	ASSLAWLTDTQY
TRBV3-1	16	ASSQGLAGDWPTDTQY
TRBV9	11	ASSPPRTGELF
TRBV20-1	10	SASAGTYEQY
TRBV5-4	13	ASSGRASGANVLT
TRBV20-1	9	SASFRDGYT
TRBV7-6	11	ASSLEVGPGEY
TRBV12-5	13	ASGSYMTRNTEAF
TRBV6-5	11	ASSYQGPYEQY
TRBV9	13	ASSVYPDSSYEQY
TRBV7-2	13	ASSLVGTPSYEQY